The 30 T cell receptor beta chains listed next were all sequenced from one sample in a study of shared clonotypes between healthy human individuals. Produced via immunoSEQ multiplex PCR; TCRdb's table is partial and in-frame only. The sample yields about 520,000 clones, around 95% seen once. What was sequenced was naive CD4+ T cells sorted from blood. The subset: CD45RA+ positively selected. All receptors come from a woman under 40 in good health.

The genes are TRBV28 and TRBJ2-3; D is perhaps TRBD1 (8 bases). Germline V gives CDR1 MDHEN, CDR2 SYDVKM. The CDR3 is made up of 15 amino acids. V lost 6 bases, J lost 10 bases, and 23 bases lay in between. CDR3 DNA: TGTGCCAGCAGCCCCGGGGGGACAGGAGTGAAGTCGCAGTATTTT. This gives the protein CASSPGGTGVKSQYF.

The chain recombines TRBV28 with TRBJ2-7; D is possibly TRBD1 (5 bases). There are 13 residues in the CDR3. The germline V and J ends were trimmed by 3 bases and 9 bases, with 15 bases remaining between them. Germline CDR1 MDHEN, CDR2 SYDVKM. The CDR3 here is CASSFLSGLGQYF. The CDR3 DNA is TGTGCCAGCAGTTTCCTCTCAGGGCTCGGGCAGTACTTC.

The chain couples TRBV5-8 to TRBJ2-1; no clear D gene. CDR3 size: 13 residues. V was clipped by 2 bases and J by 4 bases, with 7 bases between them. CDR1 SGHTS and CDR2 YDEGEE come from the germline V gene. The chain's CDR3 is CASSFGVYNEQFF. DNA of the CDR3: TGTGCCAGCAGCTTTGGAGTTTACAATGAGCAGTTCTTC.

The chain is built from TRBV11-2 and TRBJ1-1, with 7 positions matching TRBD1. CDR3 length: 16 amino acids. J gave up 1 base and V 1 base, and 6 bases lay outside the gene matches. Per germline, CDR1 SGHAT and CDR2 FQNNGV. Here the CDR3 DNA reads TGTGCCAGCAGCTTAGGGGAAGGGGGCTGGAACACTGAAGCTTTCTTT. It codes for CASSLGEGGWNTEAFF. Full variable domain (missing parts from reference TRBV11-2 and TRBJ1-1): EAGVAQSPRYKIIEKRQSVAFWCNPISGHATLYWYQQILGQGPKLLIQFQNNGVVDDSQLPKDRFSAERLKGVDSTLKIQPAKLEDSAVYLCASSLGEGGWNTEAFFGQGTRLTVV.

The V gene is TRBV28, the J gene TRBJ2-7; D remains unclear. Germline CDR1 is MDHEN and CDR2 is SYDVKM. V was pared by 8 bases and J by 2 bases, with 7 bases between. CDR3 length: 11 amino acids. CDR3 loop: CASSPTYEQYF. DNA for the CDR3: TGTGCCAGCTCCCCCACCTACGAGCAGTACTTC.

The chain has TRBV5-1 and TRBJ2-7; no clear D. The CDR3 has 13 residues. CDR1 SGHRS and CDR2 YFSETQ come from the germline V gene. The ends were cut back, 2 bases at V and 4 bases at J, with 10 bases in the middle. The CDR3 DNA sequence: TGCGCCAGCAGCTTCTCATCCCGGTACGAGCAGTACTTC. Protein: CASSFSSRYEQYF.

A word on this clone: This same CDR3 is encoded by further DNA sequences in the sample. This chain joins TRBV5-1 and TRBJ1-1, with D perhaps TRBD1 (6 bases). V lost 0 bases and J lost 0, with 6 bases in between. The CDR3 is 14 residues long. Germline V gives CDR1 SGHRS, CDR2 YFSETQ. The CDR3, as DNA: TGCGCCAGCAGCTTGGGACAGGTGAACACTGAAGCTTTCTTT. Its translation is CASSLGQVNTEAFF.

The V and J genes are TRBV6-5 and TRBJ2-7; 7 bases align to TRBD1. With V trimmed by 5 bases and J by 0 bases, 7 bases remained unmatched. There are 15 residues in the CDR3. Per the germline V gene, CDR1 is MNHEY and CDR2 is SVGAGI. CDR3 amino acids: CASSTTGQSSYEQYF. The CDR3 DNA reads TGTGCCAGCAGTACGACGGGACAGAGCTCCTACGAGCAGTACTTC.

CDR3 sequence reads: CASSLGGSSGNQPQHF. DNA for the CDR3: TGTGCCAGCAGCTTAGGGGGTTCGTCTGGCAATCAGCCCCAGCATTTT. V gene TRBV7-9 combines with J gene TRBJ1-5; D is undetermined. Germline V gene lookup returns CDR1 SEHNR and CDR2 FQNEAQ (reference sequence). V lost 1 base, J lost 2 bases, and 12 bases lay in between. The CDR3 is 16 amino acids.

The chain carries TRBV28 and TRBJ1-5; a possible D gene is TRBD1 (6 bases). V gave up 5 bases and J gave up 6 bases, with 23 bases separating them. Germline V gene lookup returns CDR1 MDHEN and CDR2 SYDVKM. The CDR3 is made up of 17 amino acids. In DNA, the CDR3 is TGTGCCAGCAGTCTACTTTCGGGGGCTGGGAGAAGTCAGCCCCAGCATTTT. This sequence encodes CASSLLSGAGRSQPQHF.

The rearrangement uses TRBV5-1 and TRBJ2-5, with 8 bases lining up with TRBD1. CDR3 length: 14 amino acids. Germline V gene data show CDR1 as SGHRS and CDR2 as YFSETQ. The trim removed 7 bases at V and 3 bases at J, leaving 8 bases unmatched. CDR3 residues: CASETGASKETQYF. As DNA, the CDR3 is TGCGCCAGCGAGACAGGGGCCTCCAAAGAGACCCAGTACTTC.

The V call is TRBV10-3, the J call TRBJ1-4, with D maybe TRBD1 (5 bases). V gave up 2 bases and J gave up 0 bases, with 19 bases separating them. This CDR3 region has 19 residues. Germline CDR1 and CDR2: ENHRY and SYGVKD. Here the CDR3 reads CAISEDPWGSDATNEKLFF. The CDR3 DNA sequence: TGTGCCATCAGTGAGGATCCTTGGGGGTCAGACGCAACTAATGAAAAACTGTTTTTT.

This clone was recorded a few times. The rearrangement links TRBV30 to TRBJ1-2; D is undetermined. V shed 8 bases and J shed 4 bases, with 17 bases lying between them. In germline, CDR1 is GTSNPN, CDR2 SVGIG (reference sequence). The CDR3 extends over 13 amino acids. The CDR3 reads CAGLAEAGYGYTF. In DNA, the CDR3 is TGTGCCGGCCTTGCGGAGGCGGGCTATGGCTACACCTTC.

The gene calls are TRBV19 and TRBJ2-3, with D perhaps assigned TRBD1 or TRBD2 (6 bases each). Deletions cut 6 bases from V and 2 bases from J, with 18 bases between. This CDR3 has 16 residues. The germline V gene encodes CDR1 LNHDA and CDR2 SQIVND (reference sequence). In DNA, the CDR3 is TGTGCCAGTAGCGGAGGAGGGGGACGGTTCACAGATACGCAGTATTTT. As protein: CASSGGGGRFTDTQYF.

V usage is TRBV6-6 and J usage is TRBJ1-2; no clear D. CDR1 and CDR2 (germline): MNHNY, SVGAGI (reference sequence). The CDR3 length is 14 residues. Trimming shortened V by 5 bases and J by 8 bases, and 18 bases separated the two germline ends. Written as DNA, the CDR3 is TGTGCCAGCAGTACGACCGACCGGCCGGGGGGCTACACCTTC. This gives the protein CASSTTDRPGGYTF.

This clone appeared a few times. The V call is TRBV9, the J call TRBJ2-7; D may be TRBD1 (5 bases). This CDR3 is 14 amino acids long. V lost 0 bases and J lost 1, with 8 bases in between. The germline gives CDR1 SGDLS, CDR2 YYNGEE. The CDR3 sequence is CASSVGRDSYEQYF. In nucleotides, the CDR3 is TGTGCCAGCAGCGTAGGCAGGGATTCCTACGAGCAGTACTTC.

The rearrangement uses TRBV7-9 and TRBJ1-1; D not resolved. Germline V gene sequence: CDR1 SEHNR, CDR2 FQNEAQ (reference sequence). With 3 bases removed from V and 1 base from J, the gap between germline ends came to 9 bases. This CDR3 is built from 14 residues. Here the CDR3 reads CASSFTDANTEAFF. CDR3 nucleotides: TGTGCCAGCAGCTTCACGGACGCGAACACTGAAGCTTTCTTT. The entire variable domain, with the rest obtained from reference TRBV7-9 and TRBJ1-1, is as follows: DTGVSQNPRHKITKRGQNVTFRCDPISEHNRLYWYRQTLGQGPEFLTYFQNEAQLEKSRLLSDRFSAERPKGSFSTLEIQRTEQGDSAMYLCASSFTDANTEAFFGQGTRLTVV.

The chain has TRBV2 and TRBJ2-2, with 11 bases that match TRBD1. V trimming: 8 bases; J trimming: 9 bases; junction bases outside the gene matches: 8. Germline values: CDR1 SNHLY, CDR2 FYNNEI. The CDR3 runs 14 residues. CDR3 protein: CASAGTGGGRELFF. CDR3 in DNA: TGTGCCAGCGCCGGGACAGGGGGAGGTCGGGAGCTGTTTTTT.

The chain recombines TRBV18 with TRBJ1-1; TRBD1 matches at 9 bases. Trimming at V came to 3 bases and at J to 3 bases, leaving 14 bases not matched to a gene. The CDR3 runs 18 residues. Germline assignment: CDR1 KGHSH and CDR2 LQKENI. The CDR3 sequence: CASSPQIQRTGADTEAFF. CDR3 DNA sequence: TGTGCCAGCTCACCTCAGATCCAAAGGACAGGGGCGGACACTGAAGCTTTCTTT.

J is TRBJ1-2 and V is TRBV5-8; D gene unclear. V lost 0 bases and J 4 bases, leaving 13 bases between the germline ends. The CDR3 covers 15 residues. CDR1 and CDR2 (germline): SGHTS, YDEGEE. The CDR3 nucleotides are TGTGCCAGCAGCTTGGGGCCAGCAGAAATCTATGGCTACACCTTC. Encoded protein: CASSLGPAEIYGYTF. Filled out from reference TRBV5-8 and TRBJ1-2, the complete variable domain reads EAGVTQSPTHLIKTRGQQATLRCSPISGHTSVYWYQQALGLGLQFLLWYDEGEERNRGNFPPRFSGRQFPNYSSELNVNALELEDSALYLCASSLGPAEIYGYTFGSGTRLTVV.

The chain uses TRBV19 and TRBJ1-5; D remains ambiguous. Germline V gives CDR1 LNHDA, CDR2 SQIVND (reference sequence). Trimming removed 4 bases from V and 0 bases from J, with 19 bases in between. This CDR3 comprises 18 residues. The CDR3, as DNA: TGTGCCAGTAGTACGGAACACGAGTGGGGTTATAGCAATCAGCCCCAGCATTTT. Amino acids: CASSTEHEWGYSNQPQHF.

The V gene is TRBV28, the J gene TRBJ2-7, with D hard to call. Between the trimmed V and J ends, which lost 3 bases and 3 bases, there was a span of 9 bases. The CDR3 is 13 residues long. The V gene's germline CDR1 is MDHEN and CDR2 SYDVKM. In nucleotides, the CDR3 is TGTGCCAGCAGTTTCGAGACGTACTACGAGCAGTACTTC. Translating gives CASSFETYYEQYF. Full variable domain (rest looked up from reference TRBV28 and TRBJ2-7): DVKVTQSSRYLVKRTGEKVFLECVQDMDHENMFWYRQDPGLGLRLIYFSYDVKMKEKGDIPEGYSVSREKKERFSLILESASTNQTSMYLCASSFETYYEQYFGPGTRLTVT.

The chain carries TRBV19 and TRBJ2-3; unclear D gene. Germline V lookup: CDR1 LNHDA, CDR2 SQIVND (reference sequence). The CDR3 sequence is 15 residues long. The germline V and J ends were trimmed by 5 bases and 2 bases, with 14 bases remaining between them. In DNA, the CDR3 is TGTGCCAGTAGTCCCCGAGGTTCCTTCACAGATACGCAGTATTTT. Translation: CASSPRGSFTDTQYF.

The rearrangement joins TRBV28 to TRBJ2-2, with D perhaps TRBD1 (6 bases). Trimming left V 5 bases short and J 5 bases short, with 12 bases between. This CDR3 spans 14 amino acids. CDR1 is MDHEN, CDR2 SYDVKM, per germline. The CDR3 protein is CASSLTGFTGELFF. CDR3 in DNA: TGTGCCAGCAGTCTTACAGGGTTTACCGGGGAGCTGTTTTTT.

The chain is built from TRBV19 and TRBJ1-1; D may be TRBD1 (6 bases). Germline CDR1 LNHDA, CDR2 SQIVND (reference sequence). Trimming stripped 1 base from V and 0 bases from J, with 18 bases between. The length of the CDR3 is 18 residues. DNA for the CDR3: TGTGCCAGTAGTATAGGGTTCGGACAGCGACCTCTGAACACTGAAGCTTTCTTT. Its translation: CASSIGFGQRPLNTEAFF.

This chain connects TRBV27 to TRBJ1-4; a weak D match, TRBD1 (5 bases). CDR3 length: 14 amino acids. With 4 bases removed from V and 4 bases from J, the gap between germline ends came to 10 bases. Germline lookup yields CDR1 MNHEY and CDR2 SMNVEV (reference sequence). This chain's CDR3 is CASSYRQSNEKLFF. CDR3 DNA sequence: TGTGCCAGCAGTTACAGACAGAGTAATGAAAAACTGTTTTTT.

The chain couples TRBV4-1 to TRBJ2-7; 8 bases match TRBD2. The germline gives CDR1 MGHRA, CDR2 YSYEKL. V dropped 2 bases and J dropped 4; count of bases not matched to a gene: 7. The CDR3 sequence is 15 residues long. CDR3: CASSQRLAGTYEQYF. The CDR3, as DNA: TGCGCCAGCAGCCAACGGTTAGCGGGGACGTACGAGCAGTACTTC.

This chain links TRBV19 with TRBJ1-1; weak D call: TRBD1 (5 bases). Per germline, CDR1 LNHDA and CDR2 SQIVND (reference sequence). This CDR3 has 11 residues. The V end was cut by 11 bases, the J end by 4 bases, with 11 bases between. CDR3 protein: CACVGVTEAFF. As DNA, the CDR3 is TGTGCCTGTGTGGGGGTCACTGAAGCTTTCTTT. Filled out from reference TRBV19 and TRBJ1-1, the complete variable domain reads DGGITQSPKYLFRKEGQNVTLSCEQNLNHDAMYWYRQDPGQGLRLIYYSQIVNDFQKGDIAEGYSVSREKKESFPLTVTSAQKNPTAFYLCACVGVTEAFFGQGTRLTVV.

The chain couples TRBV2 to TRBJ2-7; D perhaps matches TRBD2 (6 bases). The CDR3 contains 14 residues. The V gene's germline CDR1 is SNHLY and CDR2 FYNNEI. V was pared by 7 bases and J by 7 bases, with 20 bases between. DNA for the CDR3: TGTGCCAGCACAATGGACCCCGGGCGGGGAGAGCAGTACTTC. This sequence encodes CASTMDPGRGEQYF.

The CDR3, as DNA: TGTGCCAGCAGTGACCTTAACACTAGCCCTAACTATGGCTACACCTTC. Translated: CASSDLNTSPNYGYTF. The V and J genes are TRBV6-1 and TRBJ1-2; D is undetermined. Between the trimmed V and J ends, which lost 3 bases and 0 bases, there was a span of 14 bases. Germline V gene data show CDR1 as MNHNS and CDR2 as SASEGT. The CDR3 is made up of 16 amino acids.